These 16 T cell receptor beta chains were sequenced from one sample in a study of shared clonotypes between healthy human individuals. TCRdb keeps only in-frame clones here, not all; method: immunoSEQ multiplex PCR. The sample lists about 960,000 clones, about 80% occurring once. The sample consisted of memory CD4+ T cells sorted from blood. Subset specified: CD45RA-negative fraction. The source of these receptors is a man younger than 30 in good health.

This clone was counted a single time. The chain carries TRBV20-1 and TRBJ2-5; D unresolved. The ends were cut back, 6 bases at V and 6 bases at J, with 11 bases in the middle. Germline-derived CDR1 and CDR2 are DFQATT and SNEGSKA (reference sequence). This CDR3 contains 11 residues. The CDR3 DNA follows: TGCAGTGCCTGGACGAGTCAGACCCAGTACTTC. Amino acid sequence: CSAWTSQTQYF.

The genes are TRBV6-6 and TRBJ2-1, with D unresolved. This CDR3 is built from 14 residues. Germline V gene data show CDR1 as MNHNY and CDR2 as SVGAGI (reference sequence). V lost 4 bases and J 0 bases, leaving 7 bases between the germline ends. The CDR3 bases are TGTGCCAGCAGTTCTCTTAGCTCCTACAATGAGCAGTTCTTC. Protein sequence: CASSSLSSYNEQFF.

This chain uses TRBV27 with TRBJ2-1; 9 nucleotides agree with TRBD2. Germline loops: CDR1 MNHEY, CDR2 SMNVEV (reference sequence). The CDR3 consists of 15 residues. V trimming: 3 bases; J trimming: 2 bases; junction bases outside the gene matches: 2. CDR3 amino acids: CASSFSGGPYNEQFF. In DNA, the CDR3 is TGTGCCAGCAGTTTTAGCGGGGGACCCTACAATGAGCAGTTCTTC.

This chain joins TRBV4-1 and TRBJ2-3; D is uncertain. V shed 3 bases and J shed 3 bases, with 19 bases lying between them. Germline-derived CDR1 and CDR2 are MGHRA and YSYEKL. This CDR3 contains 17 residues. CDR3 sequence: CASSQGPTRYETDTQYF. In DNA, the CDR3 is TGCGCCAGCAGCCAGGGCCCGACACGCTACGAGACAGATACGCAGTATTTT.

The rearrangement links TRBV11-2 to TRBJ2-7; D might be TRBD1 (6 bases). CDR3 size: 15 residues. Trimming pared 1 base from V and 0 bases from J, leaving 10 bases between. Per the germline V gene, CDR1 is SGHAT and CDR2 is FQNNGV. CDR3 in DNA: TGTGCCAGCAGCTTAGCCCGAGGGGGCTCCTACGAGCAGTACTTC. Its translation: CASSLARGGSYEQYF.

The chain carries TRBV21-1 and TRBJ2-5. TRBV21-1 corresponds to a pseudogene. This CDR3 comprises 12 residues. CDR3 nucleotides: TGTGCCAGCAGCAAAGGCCTCGAAGACCAGTACTTC. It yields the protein CASSKGLEDQYF.

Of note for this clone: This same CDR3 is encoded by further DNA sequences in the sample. The CDR3 coding sequence is TGTGCCAGCAGCGTAGCAGGGATCGGCACAGATACGCAGTATTTT. This gives the protein CASSVAGIGTDTQYF. This chain links TRBV9 with TRBJ2-3; tentative D call: TRBD1 (5 bases). CDR3 length: 15 residues. Trimming cost V 0 bases and J 1 base, with 9 bases left between them. Germline V gives CDR1 SGDLS, CDR2 YYNGEE.

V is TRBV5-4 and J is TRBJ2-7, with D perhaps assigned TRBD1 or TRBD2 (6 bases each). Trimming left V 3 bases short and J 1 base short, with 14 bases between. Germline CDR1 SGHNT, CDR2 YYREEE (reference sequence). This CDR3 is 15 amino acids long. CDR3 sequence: CASSSGRQESYEQYF. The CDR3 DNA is TGTGCCAGCAGCTCCGGGAGACAGGAGTCCTACGAGCAGTACTTC.

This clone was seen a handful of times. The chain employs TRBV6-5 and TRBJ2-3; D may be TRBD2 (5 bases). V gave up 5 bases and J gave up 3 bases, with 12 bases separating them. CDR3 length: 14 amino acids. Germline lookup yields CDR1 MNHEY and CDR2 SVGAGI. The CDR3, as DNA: TGTGCCAGCAGTCAGTCTCGAGGGACAGATACGCAGTATTTT. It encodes CASSQSRGTDTQYF.

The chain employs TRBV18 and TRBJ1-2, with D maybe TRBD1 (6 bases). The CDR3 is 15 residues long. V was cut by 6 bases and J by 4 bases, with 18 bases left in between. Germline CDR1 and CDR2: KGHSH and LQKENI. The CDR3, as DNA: TGTGCCAGCTCTCCCCCAGGTCAGGGGCTCTATGGCTACACCTTC. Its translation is CASSPPGQGLYGYTF.

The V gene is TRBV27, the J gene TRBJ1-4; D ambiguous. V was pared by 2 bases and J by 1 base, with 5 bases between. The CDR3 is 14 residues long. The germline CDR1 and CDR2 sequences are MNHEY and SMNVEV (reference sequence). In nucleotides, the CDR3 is TGTGCCAGCAGTTTACTAGGAACTAATGAAAAACTGTTTTTT. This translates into CASSLLGTNEKLFF.

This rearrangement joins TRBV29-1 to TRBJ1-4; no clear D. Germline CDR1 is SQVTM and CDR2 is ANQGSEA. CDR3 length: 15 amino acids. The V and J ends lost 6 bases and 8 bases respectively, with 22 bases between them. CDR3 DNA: TGCAGCGTCTCCAAAGACACTGGATCTCGGGAAAAACTGTTTTTT. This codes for CSVSKDTGSREKLFF.

The CDR3 DNA is TGTGCCAGCTCGGAGACAGTCTACGAGCAGTACTTC. Amino acid sequence: CASSETVYEQYF. The rearrangement uses TRBV18 and TRBJ2-7; TRBD1 is a possible D gene (5 bases). V was clipped by 6 bases and J by 3 bases, with 9 bases between them. CDR3 length: 12 residues. Germline V CDR1 and CDR2: KGHSH, LQKENI.

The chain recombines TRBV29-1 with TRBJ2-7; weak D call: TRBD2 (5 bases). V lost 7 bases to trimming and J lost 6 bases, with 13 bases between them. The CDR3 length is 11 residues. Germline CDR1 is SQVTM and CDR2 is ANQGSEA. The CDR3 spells CSAIKGGEQYF. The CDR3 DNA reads TGCAGCGCTATTAAAGGAGGCGAGCAGTACTTC.

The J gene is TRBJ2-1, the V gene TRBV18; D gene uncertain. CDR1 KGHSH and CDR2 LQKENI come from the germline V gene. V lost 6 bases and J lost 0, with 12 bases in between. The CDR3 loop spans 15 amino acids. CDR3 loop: CASSMTLLSYNEQFF. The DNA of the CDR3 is TGTGCCAGCTCGATGACGCTTCTCTCCTACAATGAGCAGTTCTTC. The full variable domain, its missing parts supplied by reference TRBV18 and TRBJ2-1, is NAGVMQNPRHLVRRRGQEARLRCSPMKGHSHVYWYRQLPEEGLKFMVYLQKENIIDESGMPKERFSAEFPKEGPSILRIQQVVRGDSAAYFCASSMTLLSYNEQFFGPGTRLTVL.

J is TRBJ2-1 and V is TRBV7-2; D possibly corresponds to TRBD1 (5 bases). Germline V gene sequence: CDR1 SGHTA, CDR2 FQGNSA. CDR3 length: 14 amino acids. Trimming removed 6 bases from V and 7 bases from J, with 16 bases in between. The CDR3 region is CASSRQPLGNEQFF. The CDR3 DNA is TGTGCCAGCAGTAGACAGCCCTTGGGGAATGAGCAGTTCTTC.